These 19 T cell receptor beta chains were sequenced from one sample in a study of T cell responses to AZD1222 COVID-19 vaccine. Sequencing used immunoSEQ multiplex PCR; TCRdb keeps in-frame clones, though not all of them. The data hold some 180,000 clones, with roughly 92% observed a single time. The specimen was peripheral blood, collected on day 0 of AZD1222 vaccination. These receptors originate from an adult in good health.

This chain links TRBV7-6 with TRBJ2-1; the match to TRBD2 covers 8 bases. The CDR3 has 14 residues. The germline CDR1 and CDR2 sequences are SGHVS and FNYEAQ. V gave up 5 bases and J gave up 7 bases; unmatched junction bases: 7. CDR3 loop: CASSGSGKGNEQFF. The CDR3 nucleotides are TGTGCCAGCAGCGGTAGCGGGAAGGGTAATGAGCAGTTCTTC.

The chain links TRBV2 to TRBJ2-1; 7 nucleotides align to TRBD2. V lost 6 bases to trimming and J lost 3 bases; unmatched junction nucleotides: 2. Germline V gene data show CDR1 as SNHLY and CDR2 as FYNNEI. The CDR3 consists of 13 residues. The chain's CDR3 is CASSQRGYNEQFF. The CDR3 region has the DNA TGTGCCAGCAGCCAGCGGGGCTACAATGAGCAGTTCTTC.

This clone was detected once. CDR3 sequence (DNA): TGTGCCAGTATAGGGGGACAGATTATGAACACTGAAGCTTTCTTT. This codes for CASIGGQIMNTEAFF. The V call is TRBV19, the J call TRBJ1-1; TRBD1 matches at 7 bases. There are 15 residues in the CDR3. The junction had 8 bases not matched to a gene; V was cut back by 7 bases and J by 0 bases. Per germline, CDR1 LNHDA and CDR2 SQIVND (reference sequence).

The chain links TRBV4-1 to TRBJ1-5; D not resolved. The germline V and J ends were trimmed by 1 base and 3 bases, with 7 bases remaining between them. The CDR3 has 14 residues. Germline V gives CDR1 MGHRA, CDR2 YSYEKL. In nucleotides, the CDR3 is TGCGCCAGCAGCCAAGGGGTATTCAATCAGCCCCAGCATTTT. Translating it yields CASSQGVFNQPQHF.

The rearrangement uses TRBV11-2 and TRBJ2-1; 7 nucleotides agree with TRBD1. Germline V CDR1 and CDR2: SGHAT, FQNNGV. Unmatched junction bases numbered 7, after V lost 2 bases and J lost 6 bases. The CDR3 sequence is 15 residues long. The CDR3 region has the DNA TGTGCCAGCAGCTTATCGGGACAGCCAGCCAATGAGCAGTTCTTC. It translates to CASSLSGQPANEQFF.

The CDR3 DNA is TGTGCCAGCAGCCAACTACTCTACGAGCAGTACTTC. It translates to CASSQLLYEQYF. The rearrangement joins TRBV3-1 (or the pseudogene TRBV3-2) to TRBJ2-7, with unresolved D. Trimming took 2 bases from V and 3 from J, leaving 5 bases between them. Germline loops: CDR1 LGHDT, CDR2 YNNKEL (reference sequence). The CDR3 is made up of 12 amino acids.

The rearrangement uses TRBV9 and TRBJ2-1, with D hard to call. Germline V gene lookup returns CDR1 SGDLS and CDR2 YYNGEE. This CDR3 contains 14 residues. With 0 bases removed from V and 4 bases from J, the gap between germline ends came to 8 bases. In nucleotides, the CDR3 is TGTGCCAGCAGCGTAGCGTCAGAATACAATGAGCAGTTCTTC. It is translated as CASSVASEYNEQFF.

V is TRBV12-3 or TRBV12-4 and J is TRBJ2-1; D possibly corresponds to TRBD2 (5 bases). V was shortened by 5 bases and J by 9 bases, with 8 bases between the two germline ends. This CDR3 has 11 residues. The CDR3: CASSRGFEQFF. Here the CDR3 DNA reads TGTGCCAGCAGTCGGGGTTTTGAGCAGTTCTTC.

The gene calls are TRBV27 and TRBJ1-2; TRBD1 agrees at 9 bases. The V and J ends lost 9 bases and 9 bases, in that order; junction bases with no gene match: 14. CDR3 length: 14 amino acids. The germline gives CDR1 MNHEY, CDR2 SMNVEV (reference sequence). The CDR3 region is CASRRPGQGGSYTF. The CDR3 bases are TGTGCCAGTAGAAGGCCGGGACAGGGAGGAAGCTACACCTTC.

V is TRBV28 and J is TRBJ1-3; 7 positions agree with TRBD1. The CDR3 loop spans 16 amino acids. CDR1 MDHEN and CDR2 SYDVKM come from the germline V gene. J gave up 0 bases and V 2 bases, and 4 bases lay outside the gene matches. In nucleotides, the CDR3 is TGTGCCAGCAGTTTAGGGACAGTGACCTCTGGAAACACCATATATTTT. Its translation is CASSLGTVTSGNTIYF.

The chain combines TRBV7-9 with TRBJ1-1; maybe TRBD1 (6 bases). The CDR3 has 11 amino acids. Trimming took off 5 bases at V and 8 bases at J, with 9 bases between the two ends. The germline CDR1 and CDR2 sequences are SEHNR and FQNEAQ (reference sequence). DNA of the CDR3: TGTGCCAGCAGCGCGACAGGAGAAGCTTTCTTT. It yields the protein CASSATGEAFF.

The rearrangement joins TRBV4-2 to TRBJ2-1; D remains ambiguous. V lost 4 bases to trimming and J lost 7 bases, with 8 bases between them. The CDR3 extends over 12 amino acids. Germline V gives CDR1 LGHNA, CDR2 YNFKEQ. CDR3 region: CASSPDLNEQFF. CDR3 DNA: TGTGCCAGCAGCCCCGACTTGAATGAGCAGTTCTTC.

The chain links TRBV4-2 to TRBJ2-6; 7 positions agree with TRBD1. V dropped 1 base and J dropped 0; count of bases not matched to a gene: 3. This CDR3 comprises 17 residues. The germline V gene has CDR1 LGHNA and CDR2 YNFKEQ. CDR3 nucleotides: TGTGCCAGCAGCCAAGTCCCAGGGGGCTCTGGGGCCAACGTCCTGACTTTC. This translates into CASSQVPGGSGANVLTF.

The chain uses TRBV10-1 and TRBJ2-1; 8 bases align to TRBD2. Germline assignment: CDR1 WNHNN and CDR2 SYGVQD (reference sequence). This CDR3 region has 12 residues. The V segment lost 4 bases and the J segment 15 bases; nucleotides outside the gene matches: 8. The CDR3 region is CASSVEAGELFF. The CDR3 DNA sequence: TGCGCCAGCAGTGTGGAAGCGGGAGAACTGTTCTTC.

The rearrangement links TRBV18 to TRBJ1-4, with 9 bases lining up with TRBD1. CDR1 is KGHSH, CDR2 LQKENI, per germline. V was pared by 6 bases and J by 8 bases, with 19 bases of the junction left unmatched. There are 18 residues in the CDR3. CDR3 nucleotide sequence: TGTGCCAGCTCTCTTCGGACAGGGGACAGGGTGATGGAAGAAAAACTGTTTTTT. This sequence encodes CASSLRTGDRVMEEKLFF. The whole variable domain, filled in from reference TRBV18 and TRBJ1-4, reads NAGVMQNPRHLVRRRGQEARLRCSPMKGHSHVYWYRQLPEEGLKFMVYLQKENIIDESGMPKERFSAEFPKEGPSILRIQQVVRGDSAAYFCASSLRTGDRVMEEKLFFGSGTQLSVL.

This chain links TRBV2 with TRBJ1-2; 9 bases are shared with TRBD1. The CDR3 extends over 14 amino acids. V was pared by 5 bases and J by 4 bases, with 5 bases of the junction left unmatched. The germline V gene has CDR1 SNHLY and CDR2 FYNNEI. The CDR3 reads CASSFGTGFYGYTF. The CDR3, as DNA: TGTGCCAGCAGTTTCGGGACAGGGTTCTATGGCTACACCTTC.

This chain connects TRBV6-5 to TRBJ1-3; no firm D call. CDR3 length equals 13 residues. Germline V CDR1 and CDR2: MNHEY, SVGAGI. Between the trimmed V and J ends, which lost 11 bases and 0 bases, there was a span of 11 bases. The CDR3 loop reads CAASPFSGNTIYF. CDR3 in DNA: TGTGCCGCCTCCCCCTTCTCTGGAAACACCATATATTTT.

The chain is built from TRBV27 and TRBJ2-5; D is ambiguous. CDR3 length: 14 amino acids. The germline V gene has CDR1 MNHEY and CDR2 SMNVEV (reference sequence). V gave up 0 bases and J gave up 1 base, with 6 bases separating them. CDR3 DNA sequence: TGTGCCAGCAGTTTATCAGTACTCCAAGAGACCCAGTACTTC. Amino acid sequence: CASSLSVLQETQYF.

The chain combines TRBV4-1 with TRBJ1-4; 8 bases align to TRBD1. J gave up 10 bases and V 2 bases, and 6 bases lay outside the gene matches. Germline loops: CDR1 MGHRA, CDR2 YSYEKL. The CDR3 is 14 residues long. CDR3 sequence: CASSQSTGEAKLFF. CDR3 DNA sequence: TGCGCCAGCAGCCAATCGACAGGGGAGGCAAAACTGTTTTTT.